These 8 T cell receptor beta chains share one sample of origin, sequenced in a study of OX40 agonist ivuxolimab in advanced cancers. Sequencing was performed with immunoSEQ multiplex PCR; in TCRdb, only in-frame clones are kept and a portion is missing. Of more than 85,000 clones listed, roughly 87% were seen once; the top ten hold about 1.5%. Sequenced here: CD4+ or CD8+ T cells sorted from blood, sampled in a trial of the OX40 agonist ivuxolimab. The receptors here all came from an adult with an advanced solid tumor such as melanoma, head and neck, liver or kidney cancer.

This clone was observed once. The chain carries TRBV11-2 and TRBJ2-7; 7 bases align to TRBD1. The V gene end was trimmed by 1 base and the J gene end by 1 base; junction bases not matched to a gene: 7. The V gene's germline CDR1 is SGHAT and CDR2 FQNNGV. The CDR3 spans 16 residues. The CDR3 region has the DNA TGTGCCAGCAGCTTAGCAGCTGGACAGGTATCCTACGAGCAGTACTTC. Its translation is CASSLAAGQVSYEQYF.

The chain recombines TRBV28 with TRBJ2-2; 7 bases map to TRBD2. CDR1 is MDHEN and CDR2 is SYDVKM in the germline V gene. The length of the CDR3 is 16 residues. With 6 bases clipped from V and 4 bases from J, the junction kept 11 bases outside the gene matches. In DNA, the CDR3 is TGTGCCAGCAGGAAGAGATTCTGGGGGGGCACCGGGGAGCTGTTTTTT. This codes for CASRKRFWGGTGELFF.

The chain has TRBV4-3 and TRBJ2-1, with D unresolved. V was trimmed by 2 bases and J by 10 bases, leaving 12 bases between them. This CDR3 is 13 amino acids long. Germline V CDR1 and CDR2: LGHNA, YSLEER. Written as DNA, the CDR3 is TGCGCCAGCAGCCAATTAGGGCTGACGGAGCAGTTCTTC. Residues: CASSQLGLTEQFF.

The V gene is TRBV29-1, the J gene TRBJ2-5; D is possibly TRBD2 (6 bases). The CDR3 consists of 12 residues. V lost 3 bases to trimming and J lost 5 bases, with 10 bases between them. Germline CDR1 is SQVTM and CDR2 is ANQGSEA. This CDR3 is CSVDPGVETQYF. The CDR3, as DNA: TGCAGCGTTGACCCGGGGGTGGAGACCCAGTACTTC. The whole variable domain, filled in from reference TRBV29-1 and TRBJ2-5, reads SAVISQKPSRDICQRGTSLTIQCQVDSQVTMMFWYRQQPGQSLTLIATANQGSEATYESGFVIDKFPISRPNLTFSTLTVSNMSPEDSSIYLCSVDPGVETQYFGPGTRLLVL.

The chain employs TRBV7-3 and TRBJ2-5, with TRBD2 matching 11 bases. Germline V CDR1 and CDR2: SGHTA, FQGTGA. Trimming cost V 5 bases and J 0 bases; bases outside gene matches: 11. This CDR3 contains 18 residues. The CDR3 here is CASSPGRLAGGYQETQYF. CDR3 DNA sequence: TGTGCCAGCAGCCCGGGGCGGCTAGCGGGAGGTTACCAAGAGACCCAGTACTTC. The whole variable domain, remainder taken from reference TRBV7-3 and TRBJ2-5, is GAGVSQTPSNKVTEKGKYVELRCDPISGHTALYWYRQSLGQGPEFLIYFQGTGAADDSGLPNDRFFAVRPEGSVSTLKIQRTERGDSAVYLCASSPGRLAGGYQETQYFGPGTRLLVL.

The genes are TRBV29-1 and TRBJ2-7, with 10 nucleotides matching TRBD1. CDR1 and CDR2 from the germline V gene are SQVTM and ANQGSEA. With 4 bases clipped from V and 3 bases from J, the junction kept 12 bases outside the gene matches. The CDR3 is 16 amino acids. As DNA, the CDR3 is TGCAGCGTTGTCTTTCCGGACAGGGGGTTGGGCTACGAGCAGTACTTC. Amino acid sequence: CSVVFPDRGLGYEQYF.

The rearrangement uses TRBV7-2 and TRBJ2-4; the D gene is possibly TRBD1 (6 bases). CDR1 is SGHTA, CDR2 FQGNSA, per germline. The CDR3 runs 16 residues. V lost 2 bases, J lost 6 bases, and 17 bases lay in between. Written as DNA, the CDR3 is TGTGCCAGCAGCTTAACCAGGGGAAGAGGGGGAAACATTCAGTACTTC. Translation: CASSLTRGRGGNIQYF.

The rearrangement links TRBV10-1 to TRBJ2-2; 14 bases are a match to TRBD2. Trimming took 10 bases from V and 6 from J; bases not matched to a gene: 16. The CDR3 totals 18 residues. In germline, CDR1 is WNHNN, CDR2 SYGVQD (reference sequence). The CDR3 is CAIKGGLAGVGDSGELFF. Here the CDR3 DNA reads TGCGCCATCAAGGGGGGACTAGCGGGAGTGGGTGATTCCGGGGAGCTGTTTTTT.